The 2 T cell receptor beta chains in this list originate from one sample, sequenced in a study of shared clonotypes between healthy human individuals. Using immunoSEQ multiplex PCR, the repertoire was profiled, and TCRdb retains in-frame clones only, with some absent. The data show more than 400,000 clones, 90% to 97% seen once. The sequenced sample consisted of naive CD4+ T cells sorted from blood. Regarding subset: CD45RA+ positively selected. All receptors derive from a woman aged 25 to 39 in good health.

The DNA for the CDR3 is TGTGCCAGCTCACCAAAGGGACAGGGGGCCGGCAATCAGCCCCAGCATTTT. This translates into CASSPKGQGAGNQPQHF. V gene TRBV18 combines with J gene TRBJ1-5; 12 bases agree with TRBD1. Losses at the gene ends were 2 bases for V and 2 bases for J; bases not matched to a gene: 4. The CDR3 runs to 17 residues. Germline assignment: CDR1 KGHSH and CDR2 LQKENI.

J is TRBJ1-4 and V is TRBV20-1; D call uncertain. The germline V gene has CDR1 DFQATT and CDR2 SNEGSKA (reference sequence). The ends were cut back, 1 base at V and 8 bases at J, with 5 bases in the middle. The CDR3 is made up of 11 amino acids. CDR3 coding DNA: TGCAGTGCTAGAGGCCCGGAAAAACTGTTTTTT. This codes for CSARGPEKLFF.